Below, 26 T cell receptor beta chains from the same sample are listed, as sequenced in a study of T cell responses to AZD1222 COVID-19 vaccine (dated by TCRdb to the early 2020s). The label giving this sample's time point can be read as: baseline before first vaccination. Library preparation employed the immunoSEQ multiplex PCR assay. This immuneACCESS table, as held by TCRdb, lists in-frame sequences with V and J called but not all clones. Of the missing ones, under half trace to an unresolved V gene in checked studies; the others have no known cause. In all, the sample holds 120,000 or so clones, and around 91% of those were seen once. The ten largest clonotypes hold over 1.5% of the sample. The input for sequencing was peripheral blood, taken on day 0 of AZD1222 vaccination. Source of these receptors: an adult in good health.

V is TRBV5-1 and J is TRBJ1-2; D not resolved. Trimming took off 0 bases at V and 8 bases at J, with 8 bases between the two ends. CDR3 length: 12 residues. The V gene's germline CDR1 is SGHRS and CDR2 YFSETQ. The CDR3 loop is CASSLEVGGYTF. The CDR3 bases are TGCGCCAGCAGCTTGGAGGTCGGGGGCTACACCTTC.

This rearrangement joins TRBV6-5 to TRBJ2-5; D possibly corresponds to TRBD2 (5 bases). With 0 bases removed from V and 3 bases from J, the gap between germline ends came to 11 bases. Germline V gene data show CDR1 as MNHEY and CDR2 as SVGAGI. This CDR3 has 15 residues. CDR3 sequence: CASSYSRLAKETQYF. The DNA for the CDR3 is TGTGCCAGCAGTTACTCGCGGCTAGCCAAAGAGACCCAGTACTTC.

This rearrangement joins TRBV11-3 to TRBJ2-3; 13 bases map to TRBD2. The CDR3 consists of 16 residues. The V gene's germline CDR1 is SGHNT and CDR2 YENEEA. V was clipped by 5 bases and J by 2 bases; unmatched bases: 4. CDR3 sequence: CASSRGLAGATDTQYF. In nucleotides, the CDR3 is TGTGCCAGCAGCAGAGGACTAGCGGGGGCCACAGATACGCAGTATTTT.

The chain employs TRBV5-8 and TRBJ2-1, with D perhaps being TRBD1 or TRBD2 (6 bases each). The germline V gene encodes CDR1 SGHTS and CDR2 YDEGEE. Trimming took off 0 bases at V and 13 bases at J, with 14 bases between the two ends. This CDR3 spans 13 amino acids. CDR3 in amino acids: CASSLATGATQFF. CDR3 nucleotide sequence: TGTGCCAGCAGCTTGGCCACGGGGGCAACTCAGTTCTTC.

The V call is TRBV18, the J call TRBJ1-2, with 9 bases lining up with TRBD1. The germline gives CDR1 KGHSH, CDR2 LQKENI. V trimming: 6 bases; J trimming: 5 bases; junction bases outside the gene matches: 7. CDR3 size: 14 residues. CDR3 sequence: CASSPRDREYGYTF. In DNA, the CDR3 is TGTGCCAGCTCCCCCAGGGACAGGGAATATGGCTACACCTTC.

The V gene is TRBV3-1 (or the pseudogene TRBV3-2), the J gene TRBJ2-1; D is ambiguous. Germline V gene data show CDR1 as LGHDT and CDR2 as YNNKEL (reference sequence). This CDR3 has 13 residues. Trimming took off 4 bases at V and 7 bases at J, with 11 bases between the two ends. The CDR3 DNA sequence: TGTGCCAGCAGCCTAGGACCGACTAATGAGCAGTTCTTC. Translated, it gives CASSLGPTNEQFF.

The chain carries TRBV19 and TRBJ1-2, with D tentatively TRBD1 (6 bases). Trimming pared 4 bases from V and 2 bases from J, leaving 14 bases between. Germline values: CDR1 LNHDA, CDR2 SQIVND (reference sequence). The length of the CDR3 is 15 residues. The CDR3 sequence is CASSKDGGGNYGYTF. As DNA, the CDR3 is TGTGCCAGTAGTAAGGACGGAGGGGGAAACTATGGCTACACCTTC.

This clone was detected only once. This chain connects TRBV5-1 to TRBJ1-2; a possible D gene is TRBD1 (5 bases). The CDR3 length is 15 residues. Trimming removed 0 bases from V and 3 bases from J, with 12 bases in between. Per germline, CDR1 SGHRS and CDR2 YFSETQ. The CDR3 is CASSLEEGAHYGYTF. CDR3 nucleotide sequence: TGCGCCAGCAGCTTGGAGGAAGGGGCGCACTATGGCTACACCTTC.

This chain links TRBV7-2 with TRBJ1-4; D is uncertain. The CDR3 is 13 residues long. Per germline, CDR1 SGHTA and CDR2 FQGNSA. V was cut by 3 bases and J by 0 bases, with 2 bases left in between. The CDR3 DNA follows: TGTGCCAGCAGCTTTGCAACTAATGAAAAACTGTTTTTT. Amino acids: CASSFATNEKLFF.

The chain uses TRBV7-2 and TRBJ2-7; D is undetermined. V dropped 1 base and J dropped 6 bases, with 7 bases sitting between them. This CDR3 comprises 12 residues. The germline V gene encodes CDR1 SGHTA and CDR2 FQGNSA. The CDR3 DNA sequence: TGTGCCAGCAGCTTAGAGGTTGGCGAGCAGTACGTC. It specifies CASSLEVGEQYV.

J is TRBJ2-3 and V is TRBV11-3, with TRBD1 identical over 9 bases. CDR1 and CDR2 from the germline V gene are SGHNT and YENEEA. The J segment lost 3 bases and the V segment lost 5 bases, leaving 6 bases of the junction unmatched. CDR3 length equals 15 residues. CDR3 DNA: TGTGCCAGCAGCCCGGGACAGGGTGGGACAGATACGCAGTATTTT. Translated: CASSPGQGGTDTQYF.

The rearrangement joins TRBV19 to TRBJ1-5; D gene uncertain. The length of the CDR3 is 15 residues. Germline-derived CDR1 and CDR2 are LNHDA and SQIVND (reference sequence). Trimming took off 3 bases at V and 7 bases at J, with 16 bases between the two ends. The CDR3 spells CASSIEGGRRQPQHF. The CDR3 bases are TGTGCCAGTAGTATCGAAGGCGGCCGGCGACAGCCCCAGCATTTT.

The chain uses TRBV2 and TRBJ2-2; 7 positions agree with TRBD2. The CDR3 has 15 residues. With 2 bases clipped from V and 4 bases from J, the junction kept 4 bases outside the gene matches. CDR1 is SNHLY, CDR2 FYNNEI, per germline. Here the CDR3 reads CASSESGRVTGELFF. The CDR3 DNA sequence: TGTGCCAGCAGTGAAAGTGGGAGGGTCACCGGGGAGCTGTTTTTT.

This chain uses TRBV6-5 with TRBJ1-6; D is ambiguous. CDR3 length: 14 residues. Germline V gives CDR1 MNHEY, CDR2 SVGAGI. V was cut by 7 bases and J by 8 bases, with 15 bases left in between. The CDR3 DNA sequence: TGTGCCAGCAAGTTAGGTCCTCTAGATTCACCCCTCCACTTT. Protein: CASKLGPLDSPLHF.

V usage is TRBV7-2 and J usage is TRBJ2-7; TRBD2 matches 9 bases. V was pared by 2 bases and J by 5 bases, with 13 bases of the junction left unmatched. The length of the CDR3 is 17 residues. The germline V gene has CDR1 SGHTA and CDR2 FQGNSA. CDR3 region: CASSLWGSPSGKHEQYV. DNA for the CDR3: TGTGCCAGCAGCTTATGGGGGAGTCCTAGCGGGAAACACGAGCAGTACGTC.

The chain carries TRBV9 and TRBJ1-6, with a possible D match to TRBD1 (6 bases). The CDR3 has 15 amino acids. Trimming left V 0 bases short and J 6 bases short, with 10 bases between. CDR1 and CDR2 from the germline V gene are SGDLS and YYNGEE. The CDR3 loop reads CASSVEDRPNSPLHF. In DNA form, the CDR3 reads TGTGCCAGCAGCGTAGAAGACAGGCCTAATTCACCCCTCCACTTT.

V and J are TRBV7-2 and TRBJ1-1, with 8 bases lining up with TRBD1. With 5 bases clipped from V and 1 base from J, the junction kept 3 bases outside the gene matches. The CDR3 is 14 amino acids. Germline V CDR1 and CDR2: SGHTA, FQGNSA. The CDR3 loop is CASSIGQGNTEAFF. The DNA for the CDR3 is TGTGCCAGCAGCATCGGACAGGGGAACACTGAAGCTTTCTTT.

This clone was detected once. The chain couples TRBV11-2 to TRBJ2-1; D gene unclear. CDR1 is SGHAT, CDR2 FQNNGV, per germline. Trimming stripped 3 bases from V and 8 bases from J, with 17 bases between. This CDR3 comprises 15 residues. This CDR3 reads CASSFQAPGGDEQFF. The CDR3 coding sequence is TGTGCCAGCAGCTTTCAGGCCCCAGGTGGGGATGAGCAGTTCTTC.

The V and J genes are TRBV7-9 and TRBJ2-7, with D uncertain. The CDR3 has 12 residues. The V end lost 5 bases, the J end lost 7 bases, and 12 bases lay between the germline ends. Germline values: CDR1 SEHNR, CDR2 FQNEAQ (reference sequence). In DNA, the CDR3 is TGTGCCAGCAGCCCGCTGTCTGAGGAGCAGTACTTC. As protein: CASSPLSEEQYF.

A note on this clone: This sample also contains other DNA sequences that code for the same CDR3. The rearrangement uses TRBV27 and TRBJ2-5; 9 bases fit TRBD2. CDR1 MNHEY and CDR2 SMNVEV come from the germline V gene (reference sequence). The CDR3 consists of 15 residues. With 3 bases clipped from V and 2 bases from J, the junction kept 4 bases outside the gene matches. CDR3 nucleotide sequence: TGTGCCAGCAGTTTGGGGACTAGCCGACAAGAGACCCAGTACTTC. Translation: CASSLGTSRQETQYF.

The chain is built from TRBV7-9 and TRBJ1-2; a weak D match, TRBD1 (5 bases). This CDR3 is 12 amino acids long. Trimming removed 7 bases from V and 5 bases from J, with 11 bases in between. Per germline, CDR1 SEHNR and CDR2 FQNEAQ (reference sequence). The CDR3 DNA sequence: TGTGCCAGCACCAAGGAGGGGTATGGCTACACCTTC. This sequence encodes CASTKEGYGYTF.

The gene calls are TRBV19 and TRBJ1-2; maybe TRBD1 (6 bases). The V and J ends lost 9 bases and 8 bases respectively, with 22 bases between them. CDR1 LNHDA and CDR2 SQIVND come from the germline V gene (reference sequence). The length of the CDR3 is 14 residues. The CDR3 coding sequence is TGTGCCAGCTGCTGCGGGGGCCTGGAAGAAGGCTACACCTTC. It codes for CASCCGGLEEGYTF.

The chain carries TRBV24-1 and TRBJ2-1; D may be TRBD1 or TRBD2 (5 bases each). V shed 7 bases and J shed 4 bases, with 16 bases lying between them. The CDR3 length is 15 residues. Germline V gene sequence: CDR1 KGHDR, CDR2 SFDVKD. CDR3: CATSRRDRNYNEQFF. The CDR3 DNA follows: TGTGCCACCAGCCGCCGGGACCGCAATTACAATGAGCAGTTCTTC.

V usage is TRBV18 and J usage is TRBJ1-2, with a possible D match to TRBD1 (5 bases). Germline lookup yields CDR1 KGHSH and CDR2 LQKENI. Trimming stripped 2 bases from V and 2 bases from J, with 9 bases between. The CDR3 totals 14 residues. Here the CDR3 reads CASSPAGVNYGYTF. The CDR3 bases are TGTGCCAGCTCACCAGCGGGGGTAAACTATGGCTACACCTTC.

This rearrangement joins TRBV5-1 to TRBJ2-6; TRBD1 aligns across 8 bases. Germline CDR1 and CDR2: SGHRS and YFSETQ. Trimming removed 3 bases from V and 3 bases from J; junction bases left unmatched: 14. The CDR3 extends over 19 amino acids. The CDR3 DNA reads as TGCGCCAGCAGCTATGGGTCTGGACAGGGTATTAGTGGGGCCAACGTCCTGACTTTC. Protein product: CASSYGSGQGISGANVLTF.

The rearrangement uses TRBV7-2 and TRBJ1-1; no clear D gene. The CDR3 consists of 16 residues. Trimming stripped 5 bases from V and 4 bases from J, with 20 bases between. Germline assignment: CDR1 SGHTA and CDR2 FQGNSA. As DNA, the CDR3 is TGTGCCAGCAGCCCCCGGTCCGGACTCCGGGGCACTGAAGCTTTCTTT. It codes for CASSPRSGLRGTEAFF.